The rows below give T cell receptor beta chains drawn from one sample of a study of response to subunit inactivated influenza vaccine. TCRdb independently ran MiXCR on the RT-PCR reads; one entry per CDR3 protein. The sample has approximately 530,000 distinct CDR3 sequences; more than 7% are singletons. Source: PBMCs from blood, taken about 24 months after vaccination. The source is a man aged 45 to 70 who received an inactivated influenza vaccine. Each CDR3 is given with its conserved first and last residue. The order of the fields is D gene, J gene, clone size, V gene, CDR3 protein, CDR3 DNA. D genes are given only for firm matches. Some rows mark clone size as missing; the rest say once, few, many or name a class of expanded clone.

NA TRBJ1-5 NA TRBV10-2 CASSEGLEPQHF TGCGCCAGCAGTGAGGGGCTGGAGCCCCAGCATTTT
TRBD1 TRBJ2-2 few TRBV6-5 CASSLTGDGNGELFF TGTGCCAGCAGTTTGACAGGGGATGGGAACGGGGAGCTGTTTTTT
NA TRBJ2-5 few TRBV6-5 CASWSRQETQYF TGTGCCAGCTGGAGCAGACAAGAGACCCAGTACTTC
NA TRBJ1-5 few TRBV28 CASSYQGSSNQPQHF TGTGCCAGCAGTTATCAGGGTTCGAGCAATCAGCCCCAGCATTTT
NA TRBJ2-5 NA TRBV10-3 CAISELESRSEETQYF TGTGCCATCAGTGAATTAGAGTCCCGGTCGGAAGAGACCCAGTACTTC
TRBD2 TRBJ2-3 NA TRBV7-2 CASSWREGLGTDTQYF TGTGCCAGCAGCTGGCGGGAGGGCCTTGGTACAGATACGCAGTATTTT
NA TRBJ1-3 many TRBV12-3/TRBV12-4 CASRVAGFSGNTIYF TGTGCCAGCAGGGTGGCAGGATTCTCTGGAAACACCATATATTTT
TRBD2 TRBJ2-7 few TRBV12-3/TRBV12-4 CASSVKLAGYEQYF TGTGCCAGCAGCGTAAAACTAGCGGGGTACGAGCAGTACTTC
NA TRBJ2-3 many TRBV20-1 CSAATLAEYTDTQYF TGCAGTGCTGCCACCTTAGCGGAGTACACAGATACGCAGTATTTT
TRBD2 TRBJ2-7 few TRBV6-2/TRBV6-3 CASSYGSLYTSGRAVGYEQYF TGTGCCAGCAGTTACGGTTCTCTGTACACTAGCGGGAGGGCGGTGGGCTACGAGCAGTACTTC
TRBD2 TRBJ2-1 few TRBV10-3 CAISDPVGGITYNEQFF TGTGCCATCTCTGATCCAGTCGGGGGGATAACCTACAATGAGCAGTTCTTC
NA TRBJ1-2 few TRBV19 CASSTGGLRGGYGYTF TGTGCCAGTAGTACCGGGGGCCTCCGCGGCGGATATGGCTACACCTTC
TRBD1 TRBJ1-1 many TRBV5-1 CASSLDGQEIRGAFF TGCGCCAGCAGCTTGGACGGACAGGAGATCCGTGGGGCTTTCTTT
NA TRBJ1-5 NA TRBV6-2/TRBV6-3 CASKLTPDVSQPQHF TGTGCCAGCAAACTAACCCCGGACGTGAGTCAGCCCCAGCATTTT
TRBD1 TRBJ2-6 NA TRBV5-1 CASSLSPGQGYSGANVLTF TGCGCCAGCAGCTTGTCCCCGGGACAGGGTTACTCTGGGGCCAACGTCCTGACTTTC
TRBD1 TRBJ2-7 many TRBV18 CASSNRGPYEQYF TGTGCCAGCTCAAACAGGGGTCCCTACGAGCAGTACTTC
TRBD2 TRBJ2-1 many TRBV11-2 CASSPSGGSNEQFF TGTGCCAGCTCCCCTAGCGGGGGGTCGAATGAGCAGTTCTTC
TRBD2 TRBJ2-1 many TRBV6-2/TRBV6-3 CASSYSRTSGPSSYNEQFF TGTGCCAGCAGTTATAGCCGGACTAGCGGACCGAGCTCCTACAATGAGCAGTTCTTC
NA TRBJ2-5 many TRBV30 CAWSADVGGGETQYF TGTGCCTGGAGTGCCGACGTAGGTGGTGGAGAGACCCAGTACTTC
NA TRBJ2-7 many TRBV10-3 CAIMAGGSYEQYF TGTGCCATCATGGCAGGGGGGTCCTACGAGCAGTACTTC
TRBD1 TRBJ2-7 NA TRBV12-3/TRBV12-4 CASSLGQEPTYEQYF TGTGCCAGCAGCTTAGGACAGGAGCCCACCTACGAGCAGTACTTC
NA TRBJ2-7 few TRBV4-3 CASSSTTYSYEQYF TGCGCCAGCAGCTCGACTACTTACTCCTACGAGCAGTACTTC
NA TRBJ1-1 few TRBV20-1 CRGTAMNTEAFF TGCAGAGGGACCGCCATGAACACTGAAGCTTTCTTT
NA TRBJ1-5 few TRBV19 CASSKGTNSNQPQHF TGTGCCAGTAGTAAGGGGACAAATAGCAATCAGCCCCAGCATTTT
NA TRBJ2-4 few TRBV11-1 CASSKLSLKGLAKNIQYF TGTGCCAGCAGCAAACTATCACTTAAGGGACTAGCCAAAAACATTCAGTACTTC
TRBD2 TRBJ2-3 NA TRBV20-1 CSARDSRGGGTDTQYF TGCAGTGCTAGAGATTCCCGGGGGGGCGGCACAGATACGCAGTATTTT
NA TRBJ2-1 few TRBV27 CASRGPGFEQFF TGTGCCAGCAGGGGGCCGGGGTTTGAGCAGTTCTTC
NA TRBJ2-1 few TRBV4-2 CASSQGVEQFF TGTGCCAGCAGCCAAGGTGTAGAGCAGTTCTTC
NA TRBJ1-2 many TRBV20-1 CSARDGGANYGYTF TGCAGTGCTAGAGATGGAGGAGCTAACTATGGCTACACCTTC
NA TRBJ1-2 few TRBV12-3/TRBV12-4 CASSLAHGRAGGYTF TGTGCCAGCAGTTTAGCGCATGGCAGGGCGGGTGGCTACACCTTC
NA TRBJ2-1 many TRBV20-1 CSALTGSSYNEQFF TGCAGTGCCCTGACGGGGAGCTCCTACAATGAGCAGTTCTTC
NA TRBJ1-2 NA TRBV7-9 CASSNIRGIEGYTF TGTGCCAGCAGCAATATCAGGGGAATAGAGGGCTACACCTTC
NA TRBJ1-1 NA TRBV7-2 CASSLYPEAFF TGTGCCAGCAGCTTATATCCTGAAGCTTTCTTT
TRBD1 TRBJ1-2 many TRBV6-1 CASSEDRGTRYGYTF TGTGCCAGCAGTGAAGACAGGGGGACGCGATATGGCTACACCTTC
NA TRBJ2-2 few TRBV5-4 CASSRTSTNTGELFF TGTGCCAGCAGTCGGACTTCCACGAACACCGGGGAGCTGTTTTTT
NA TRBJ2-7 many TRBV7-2 CASSFGVHEQYF TGTGCCAGCAGCTTTGGGGTTCACGAGCAGTACTTC
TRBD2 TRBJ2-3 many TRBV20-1 CSATGLAKSTDTQYF TGCAGTGCTACGGGACTAGCGAAGAGCACAGATACGCAGTATTTT
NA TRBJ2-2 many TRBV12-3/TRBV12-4 CASSSGGELFF TGTGCCAGCAGTTCCGGCGGGGAGCTGTTTTTT
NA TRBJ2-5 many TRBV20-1 CSARAMVGETQYF TGCAGTGCTAGAGCCATGGTCGGAGAGACCCAGTACTTC
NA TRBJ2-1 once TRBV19 CASRNLIVSGEQFF TGTGCCAGTAGAAATTTGATTGTGTCGGGCGAGCAGTTCTTC
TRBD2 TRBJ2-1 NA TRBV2 CASTISGRAVNEQFF TGTGCCAGCACCATTAGCGGGAGGGCCGTCAATGAGCAGTTCTTC
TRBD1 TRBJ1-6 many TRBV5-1 CASSEGQGNSPLHF TGCGCCAGCAGCGAGGGACAGGGGAATTCACCCCTCCACTTT
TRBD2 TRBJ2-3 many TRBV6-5 CASSYAAGDLTDTQYF TGTGCCAGCAGTTATGCGGCGGGAGATTTGACAGATACGCAGTATTTT
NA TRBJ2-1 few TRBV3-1 CASSQGRDLEFF TGTGCCAGCAGCCAAGGGCGGGACTTGGAGTTCTTC
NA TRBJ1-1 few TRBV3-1 CASSQYPSGRSNTEAFF TGTGCCAGCAGCCAATACCCCTCGGGCAGGTCGAACACTGAAGCTTTCTTT
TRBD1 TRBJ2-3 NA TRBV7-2 CASSQDRGSDTQYF TGTGCCAGCAGCCAAGACAGGGGATCGGATACGCAGTATTTT
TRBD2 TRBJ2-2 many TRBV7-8 CASSLVSSGRAGMTGELFF TGTGCCAGCAGCTTAGTTTCTAGCGGGAGAGCCGGTATGACCGGGGAGCTGTTTTTT
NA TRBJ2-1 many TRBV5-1 CASARLASYNEQFF TGCGCCAGCGCGCGCCTAGCGTCCTACAATGAGCAGTTCTTC
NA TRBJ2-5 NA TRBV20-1 CSAKEGEETQYF TGCAGTGCTAAGGAAGGAGAAGAGACCCAGTACTTC
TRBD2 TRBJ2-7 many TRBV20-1 CSAQEPWPTSGGSYEQYF TGCAGTGCCCAAGAACCCTGGCCGACTAGCGGGGGTTCCTACGAGCAGTACTTC
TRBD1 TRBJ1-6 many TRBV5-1 CASSDRENSPLHF TGCGCCAGCAGCGACAGGGAAAATTCACCCCTCCACTTT
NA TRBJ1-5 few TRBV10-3 CAITSRAGQPQHF TGTGCCATCACTAGCAGGGCGGGTCAGCCCCAGCATTTT
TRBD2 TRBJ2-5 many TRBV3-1 CASSQAAGVETQYF TGTGCCAGCAGCCAAGCGGCGGGAGTAGAGACCCAGTACTTC
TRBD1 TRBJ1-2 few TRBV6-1 CASSKTGASGYTF TGTGCCAGCAGTAAGACAGGGGCATCTGGCTACACCTTC
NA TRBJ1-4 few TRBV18 CASSPPGLDNEKLFF TGTGCCAGCTCACCACCCGGGCTAGATAATGAAAAACTGTTTTTT